What follows are 14 T cell receptor beta chains derived from one specimen sequenced in a study of breast tumors, draining lymph nodes, adjacent tissues. In TCRdb, the multiplex PCR reads were re-called with MiXCR into one record per CDR3 protein. The table has some 150,000 distinct CDR3 sequences, 33% seen once. Breast cancer patients provided tissue from their axillary draining lymph nodes. Sequencing input: axillary lymph node tissue. The receptors shown here come from a female donor with breast cancer. Some clones in this sample may be carry-over from other donors' samples.

In the case of this clonotype: This may be a read error, as it is one base from a much larger clone. Given the absence of the conserved phenylalanine or tryptophan at the CDR3 end, a read error is likely. The chain couples TRBV27 to TRBJ1-2; D is unclear. The CDR3 is made up of 13 amino acids. V shed 4 bases and J shed 3 bases, with 9 bases lying between them. Germline CDR1 and CDR2: MNHEY and SMNVEV (reference sequence). The CDR3 is CASSSGIYYGYTL. CDR3 DNA sequence: TGTGCCAGCAGTTCTGGGATTTACTATGGCTACACCCTC.

There are a few counts of this clonotype. This clone may be a read error of a much larger clone one base away. The chain carries TRBV5-1 and TRBJ2-7; D is possibly TRBD2 (5 bases). Trimming shortened V by 4 bases and J by 7 bases, and 24 bases separated the two germline ends. Germline V gene lookup returns CDR1 SGHRS and CDR2 YFSETQ. The CDR3 is 16 residues long. This CDR3 is CASSPHLTGFNPEQYF. DNA for the CDR3: TGCGCCAGCAGCCCCCACCTTACGGGGTTCAACCCGGAGCAGTACTTC.

With respect to this clonotype: Sequence at one end of the junction differs from germline and may be a read error. The chain employs TRBV25-1 and TRBJ1-6; D gene ambiguous. The CDR3 spans 14 residues. Germline V gives CDR1 MGHDK, CDR2 SYGVNS. CDR3 DNA sequence: TGTGCCAGCAGTGCAAGCGGGAATAATTCCCCCCCCCCCTTT. It encodes CASSASGNNSPPPF.

Concerning this clonotype: With a much larger clone just one base away, this may be a read error. The chain couples TRBV16 to TRBJ1-2, with D perhaps matching TRBD1 (6 bases). This CDR3 region has 13 residues. Trimming took off 4 bases at V and 9 bases at J, with 15 bases between the two ends. CDR1 KGHSY and CDR2 FQNENV come from the germline V gene. The CDR3 spells CASSLNRAGSYTF. The DNA for the CDR3 is TGTGCCAGCAGCCTCAACAGGGCTGGTAGCTACACCTTC.

This clonotype showed up many times. This rearrangement joins TRBV4-1 to TRBJ2-3; weak D call: TRBD2 (5 bases). Looked up from germline, CDR1 is MGHRA and CDR2 is YSYEKL. V was cut by 5 bases and J by 1 base, with 10 bases left in between. The CDR3 loop spans 14 amino acids. As DNA, the CDR3 is TGCGCCAGCAGCTCCGGACTGGGCACAGATACGCAGTATTTT. It translates to CASSSGLGTDTQYF.

This clonotype was recorded many times. The chain combines TRBV20-1 with TRBJ1-2; TRBD1 matches 9 bases. V dropped 1 base and J dropped 6; count of bases not matched to a gene: 9. CDR3 length: 15 amino acids. Germline loops: CDR1 DFQATT, CDR2 SNEGSKA (reference sequence). The CDR3 sequence is CSARVPGQGFDGYTF. The CDR3, as DNA: TGCAGTGCTAGAGTTCCGGGACAGGGTTTCGATGGCTACACCTTC.

The CDR3: CASSFGHGRAFSFTGELFF. The CDR3 coding sequence is TGTGCCAGCAGCTTTGGTCACGGCCGGGCTTTTAGTTTCACCGGGGAGCTGTTTTTT. This chain connects TRBV9 to TRBJ2-2; D remains unclear. CDR3 size: 19 residues. Per the germline V gene, CDR1 is SGDLS and CDR2 is YYNGEE. The V end lost 4 bases, the J end lost 4 bases, and 26 bases lay between the germline ends.

The V call is TRBV25-1, the J call TRBJ2-2; 7 bases agree with TRBD1. V shed 3 bases and J 8 bases; nucleotides not matched to a gene: 6. CDR3 length equals 14 residues. CDR1 is MGHDK, CDR2 SYGVNS, per germline. The CDR3: CASSDRPQGGELFF. The CDR3 DNA reads TGTGCCAGCAGTGACCGACCACAGGGGGGGGAGCTGTTTTTT.

This clonotype showed up many times. The chain combines TRBV14 with TRBJ2-7, with TRBD2 matching 8 bases. Trimming took 1 base from V and 6 from J; bases not matched to a gene: 5. Germline values: CDR1 SGHDN, CDR2 FVKESK. This CDR3 region has 14 residues. In DNA form, the CDR3 reads TGTGCCAGCAGCCAAGCCCGACTAGCGAGCGAGCAGTACTTC. Translating gives CASSQARLASEQYF.

Note on this clonotype: Being one base from a much bigger clone, this may be a read error. This likely comes from a read error, as the CDR3 has no conserved phenylalanine or tryptophan at its end. This chain's CDR3 is CASSSPYQETQYS. In DNA form, the CDR3 reads TGTGCCAGCAGCTCCCCTTACCAAGAGACCCAGTACTCC. This chain connects TRBV9 to TRBJ2-5; D remains unclear. The CDR3 length is 13 residues. Germline V gene sequence: CDR1 SGDLS, CDR2 YYNGEE. V was trimmed by 4 bases and J by 0 bases, leaving 7 bases between them.

This clonotype appeared many times. The chain uses TRBV7-2 and TRBJ1-2; TRBD1 matches 10 bases. The V gene's germline CDR1 is SGHTA and CDR2 FQGNSA. The junction had 8 bases not matched to a gene; V was cut back by 3 bases and J by 1 base. The CDR3 has 17 residues. In DNA form, the CDR3 reads TGTGCCAGCAGCTTCCTCGACAGGGGGCTTCTTAACTATGGCTACACCTTC. It translates to CASSFLDRGLLNYGYTF.

In this sample, this clonotype turned up many times. V is TRBV3-1 and J is TRBJ2-5; D perhaps matches TRBD2 (5 bases). Germline V lookup: CDR1 LGHDT, CDR2 YNNKEL (reference sequence). CDR3 length equals 16 residues. Trimming removed 4 bases from V and 5 bases from J, with 20 bases in between. The CDR3 nucleotides are TGTGCCAGCAGCCCCCTCCCCCCGGCGACTATTGAGACCCAGTACTTC. Its protein product is CASSPLPPATIETQYF.

Many counts were recorded for this clonotype. The genes are TRBV6-5 and TRBJ1-2; 8 bases are shared with TRBD1. V shed 6 bases, J shed 5 bases, and the junction held 8 bases outside the gene matches. The germline CDR1 and CDR2 sequences are MNHEY and SVGAGI. CDR3 length: 14 amino acids. Written as DNA, the CDR3 is TGTGCCAGCAGCCCCGGGACAGGATGGTATGGCTACACCTTC. Its translation: CASSPGTGWYGYTF.

This clonotype occurred many times. The chain combines TRBV12-3 or TRBV12-4 with TRBJ1-6; 7 nucleotides match TRBD1. The J segment lost 3 bases and the V segment lost 6 bases, leaving 5 bases of the junction unmatched. The CDR3 spans 15 residues. CDR3 region: CASRSGQLYNSPLHF. The CDR3 nucleotides are TGTGCCAGCAGATCGGGACAGCTCTATAATTCACCCCTCCACTTT.